The source of this T cell receptor beta chain is a study of cytomegalovirus exposure and HLA in healthy donors. Primers for the PCR totalled 60 Vbeta and 13 Jbeta. Sequencing was performed with immunoSEQ multiplex PCR; in TCRdb, only in-frame clones are kept and a portion is missing. The profile shows around 150,000 clones, around 80% of them singletons. The CDR3 extends over 14 amino acids. Trimming removed 0 bases at V and 5 bases at J, with 8 bases between. Germline CDR1 MNHEY, CDR2 SMNVEV (reference sequence). The sequence was collected from a girl aged 5 to 17 in good health and CMV-seropositive. The rearrangement joins TRBV27 to TRBJ2-1; unclear D gene. Sequencing was done on a sample of PBMCs. Here the CDR3 DNA reads TGTGCCAGCAGTTTATCCCCTGGAGACAATGAGCAGTTCTTC. Translated: CASSLSPGDNEQFF.